The clone carrying this T cell receptor (beta chain) came up many times. Relying on iRepertoire HTBI primers and Arm-PCR of CDR3 regions, the team built TCR beta libraries. TCRdb passed the multiplex PCR reads through MiXCR, listing each CDR3 protein once. The sample lists some 600,000 distinct CDR3 sequences, roughly 16% occurring once. The V gene's germline CDR1 is SGHAT and CDR2 FQDESV (reference sequence). The CDR3 spans 15 residues. V lost 6 bases to trimming and J lost 5 bases; unmatched junction nucleotides: 9. This specimen belongs to a study of regulatory T cells in long-lasting Graves disease. Documented time point: newly diagnosed GD, antithyroid drugs for less than 3 months. TCR sequences were obtained from RNA taken from PBMCs. This sample also belongs to another study, concerning T cells in Graves' hyperthyroidism and ophthalmopathy.

The sample here was peripheral blood mononuclear cells (PBMCs), taken at new diagnosis, from a patient treated with antithyroid drugs. The V and J genes are TRBV11-1 and TRBJ2-1, with 8 nucleotides matching TRBD1. This clonotype was sampled from a man aged 18 to 30 with Graves disease. The CDR3 loop is CASRRQGTQDNEQFF. CDR3 coding DNA: TGTGCCAGCAGACGACAGGGGACTCAGGACAATGAGCAGTTCTTC.